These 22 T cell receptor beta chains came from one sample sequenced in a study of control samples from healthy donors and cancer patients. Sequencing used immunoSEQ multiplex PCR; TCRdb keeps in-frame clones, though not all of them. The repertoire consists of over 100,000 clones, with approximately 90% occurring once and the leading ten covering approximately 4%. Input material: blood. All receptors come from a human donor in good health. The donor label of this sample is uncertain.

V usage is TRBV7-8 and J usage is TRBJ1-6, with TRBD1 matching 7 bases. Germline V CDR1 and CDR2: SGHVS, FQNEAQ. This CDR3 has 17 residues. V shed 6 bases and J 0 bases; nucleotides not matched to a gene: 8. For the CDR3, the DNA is TGTGCCAGCAGTCTCACACGGGACAGCTCCTATAATTCACCCCTCCACTTT. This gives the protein CASSLTRDSSYNSPLHF.

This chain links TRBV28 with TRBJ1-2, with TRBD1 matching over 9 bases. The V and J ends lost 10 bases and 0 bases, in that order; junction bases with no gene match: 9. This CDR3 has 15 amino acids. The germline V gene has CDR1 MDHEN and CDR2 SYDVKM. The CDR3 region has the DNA TGTGCCACTTCGGGACAGGGACCGGCTAACTATGGCTACACCTTC. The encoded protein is CATSGQGPANYGYTF.

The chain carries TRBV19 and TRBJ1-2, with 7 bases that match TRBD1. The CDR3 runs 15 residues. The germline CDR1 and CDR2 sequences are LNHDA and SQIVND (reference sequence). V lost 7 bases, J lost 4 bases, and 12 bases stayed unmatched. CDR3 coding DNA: TGTGCCAGTACCGAAAACAGGGGAGTGAGCTATGGCTACACCTTC. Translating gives CASTENRGVSYGYTF.

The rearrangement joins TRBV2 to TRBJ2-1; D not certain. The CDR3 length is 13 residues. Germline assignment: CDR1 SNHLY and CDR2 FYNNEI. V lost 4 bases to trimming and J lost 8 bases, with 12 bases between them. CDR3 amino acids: CASSVLPGYEQFF. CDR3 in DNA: TGTGCCAGCAGTGTCCTGCCAGGCTATGAGCAGTTCTTC.

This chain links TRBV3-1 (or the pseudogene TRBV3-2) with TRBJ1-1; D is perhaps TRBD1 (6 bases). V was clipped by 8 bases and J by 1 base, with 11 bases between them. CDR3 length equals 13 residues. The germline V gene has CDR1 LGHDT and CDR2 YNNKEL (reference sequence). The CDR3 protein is CASSRQENTEAFF. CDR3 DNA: TGTGCCAGCTCAAGACAGGAGAACACTGAAGCTTTCTTT.

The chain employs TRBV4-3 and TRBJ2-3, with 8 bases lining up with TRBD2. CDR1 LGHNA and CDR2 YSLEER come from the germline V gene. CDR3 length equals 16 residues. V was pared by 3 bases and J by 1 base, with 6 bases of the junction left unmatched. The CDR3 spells CASSQGGGPGTDTQYF. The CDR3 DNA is TGCGCCAGCAGCCAGGGCGGGGGGCCCGGCACAGATACGCAGTATTTT.

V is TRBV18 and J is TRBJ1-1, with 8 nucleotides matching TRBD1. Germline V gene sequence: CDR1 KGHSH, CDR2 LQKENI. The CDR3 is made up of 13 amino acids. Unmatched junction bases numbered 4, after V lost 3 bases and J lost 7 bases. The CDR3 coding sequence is TGTGCCAGCTCACCGGACAGGGAAAATGAAGCTTTCTTT. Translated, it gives CASSPDRENEAFF. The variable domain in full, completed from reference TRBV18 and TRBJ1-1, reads NAGVMQNPRHLVRRRGQEARLRCSPMKGHSHVYWYRQLPEEGLKFMVYLQKENIIDESGMPKERFSAEFPKEGPSILRIQQVVRGDSAAYFCASSPDRENEAFFGQGTRLTVV.

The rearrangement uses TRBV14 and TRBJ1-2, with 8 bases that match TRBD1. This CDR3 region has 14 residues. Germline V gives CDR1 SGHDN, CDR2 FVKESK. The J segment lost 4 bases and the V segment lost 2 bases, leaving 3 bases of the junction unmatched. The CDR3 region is CASSQRQGPYGYTF. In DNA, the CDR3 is TGTGCCAGCAGCCAAAGACAGGGGCCCTATGGCTACACCTTC.

CDR3 coding DNA: TGTGCCAGCTCACCACCCTGGACAGATACGCAGTATTTT. This gives the protein CASSPPWTDTQYF. The V call is TRBV18, the J call TRBJ2-3; D is ambiguous. V gave up 0 bases and J gave up 3 bases, with 4 bases separating them. CDR1 and CDR2 from the germline V gene are KGHSH and LQKENI. The CDR3 spans 13 residues.

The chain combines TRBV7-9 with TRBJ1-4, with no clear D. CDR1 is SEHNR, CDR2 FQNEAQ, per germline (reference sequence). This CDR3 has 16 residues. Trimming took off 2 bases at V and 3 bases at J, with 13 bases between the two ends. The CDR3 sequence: CASSLSLGRSNEKLFF. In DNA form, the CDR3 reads TGTGCCAGCAGCTTAAGTCTAGGCAGGTCTAATGAAAAACTGTTTTTT.

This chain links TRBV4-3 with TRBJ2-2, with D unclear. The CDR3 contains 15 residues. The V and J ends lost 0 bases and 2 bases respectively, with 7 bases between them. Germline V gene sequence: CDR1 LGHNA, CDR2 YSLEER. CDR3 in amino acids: CASSQETPNTGELFF. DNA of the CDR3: TGCGCCAGCAGCCAAGAGACTCCTAACACCGGGGAGCTGTTTTTT.

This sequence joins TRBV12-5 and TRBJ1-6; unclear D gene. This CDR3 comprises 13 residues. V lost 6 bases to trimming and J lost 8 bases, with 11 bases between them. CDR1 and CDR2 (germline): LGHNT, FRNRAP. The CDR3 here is CASGSHGDSPLHF. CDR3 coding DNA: TGTGCTAGTGGCTCCCACGGGGATTCACCCCTCCACTTT.

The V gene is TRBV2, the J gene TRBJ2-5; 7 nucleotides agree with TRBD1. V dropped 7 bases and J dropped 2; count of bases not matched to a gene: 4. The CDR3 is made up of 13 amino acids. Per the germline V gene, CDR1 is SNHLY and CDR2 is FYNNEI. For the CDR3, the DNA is TGTGCCAGCAAGACAGGGTGGCAAGAGACCCAGTACTTC. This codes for CASKTGWQETQYF.

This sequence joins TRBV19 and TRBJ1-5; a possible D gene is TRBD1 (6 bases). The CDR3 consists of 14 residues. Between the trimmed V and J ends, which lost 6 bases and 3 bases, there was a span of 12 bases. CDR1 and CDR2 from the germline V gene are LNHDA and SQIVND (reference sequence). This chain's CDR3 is CASRRTEVNQPQHF. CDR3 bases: TGTGCCAGTAGAAGGACAGAAGTCAATCAGCCCCAGCATTTT.

CDR3 sequence reads: CASSPDSNYGYTF. The CDR3 bases are TGTGCCAGCAGTCCCGACTCTAACTATGGCTACACCTTC. The gene calls are TRBV6-6 and TRBJ1-2, with unresolved D. Trimming shortened V by 5 bases and J by 0 bases, and 7 bases separated the two germline ends. This CDR3 is built from 13 residues. Germline assignment: CDR1 MNHNY and CDR2 SVGAGI (reference sequence).

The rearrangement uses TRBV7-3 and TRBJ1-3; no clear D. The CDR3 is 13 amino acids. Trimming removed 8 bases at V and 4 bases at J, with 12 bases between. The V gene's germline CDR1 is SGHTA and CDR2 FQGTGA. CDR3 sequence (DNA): TGTGCCAGCCAGAGACTCCCAGGAAACACCATATATTTT. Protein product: CASQRLPGNTIYF.

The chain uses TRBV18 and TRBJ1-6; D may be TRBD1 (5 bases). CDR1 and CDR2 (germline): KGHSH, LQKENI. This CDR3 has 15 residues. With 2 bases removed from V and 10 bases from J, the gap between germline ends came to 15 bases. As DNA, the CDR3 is TGTGCCAGCTCACCAAGCCCGGACGGGGCCTCACCCCTCCACTTT. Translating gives CASSPSPDGASPLHF.

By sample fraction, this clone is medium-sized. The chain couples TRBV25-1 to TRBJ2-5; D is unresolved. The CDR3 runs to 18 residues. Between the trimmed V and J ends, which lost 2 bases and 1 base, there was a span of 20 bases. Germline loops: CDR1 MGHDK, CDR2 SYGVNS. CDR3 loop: CASSEPAPIIGPQETQYF. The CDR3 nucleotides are TGTGCCAGCAGTGAACCCGCCCCCATAATCGGGCCCCAAGAGACCCAGTACTTC.

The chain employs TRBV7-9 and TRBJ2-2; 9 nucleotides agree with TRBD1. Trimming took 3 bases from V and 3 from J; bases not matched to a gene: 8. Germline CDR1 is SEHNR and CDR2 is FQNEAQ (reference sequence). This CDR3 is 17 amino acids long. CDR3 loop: CASSLVNRDRDTGELFF. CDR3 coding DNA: TGTGCCAGCAGCTTGGTTAACCGGGACAGGGACACCGGGGAGCTGTTTTTT. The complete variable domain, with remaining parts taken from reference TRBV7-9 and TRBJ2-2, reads DTGVSQNPRHKITKRGQNVTFRCDPISEHNRLYWYRQTLGQGPEFLTYFQNEAQLEKSRLLSDRFSAERPKGSFSTLEIQRTEQGDSAMYLCASSLVNRDRDTGELFFGEGSRLTVL.

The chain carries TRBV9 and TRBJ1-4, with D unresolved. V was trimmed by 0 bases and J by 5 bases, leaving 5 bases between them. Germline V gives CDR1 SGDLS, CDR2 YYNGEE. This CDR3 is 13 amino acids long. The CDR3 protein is CASSVAANEKLFF. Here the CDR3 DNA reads TGTGCCAGCAGCGTAGCCGCGAATGAAAAACTGTTTTTT.

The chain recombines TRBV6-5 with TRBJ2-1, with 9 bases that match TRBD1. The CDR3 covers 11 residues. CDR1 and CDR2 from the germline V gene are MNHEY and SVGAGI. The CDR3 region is CATGGHNEQFF. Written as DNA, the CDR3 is TGTGCGACAGGGGGGCACAATGAGCAGTTCTTC.

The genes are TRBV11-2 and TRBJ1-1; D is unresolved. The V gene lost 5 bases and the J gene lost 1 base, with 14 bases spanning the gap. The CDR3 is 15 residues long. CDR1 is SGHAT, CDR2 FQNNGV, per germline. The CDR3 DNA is TGTGCCAGCAGCCCACCGGCCTGGGGGAACACTGAAGCTTTCTTT. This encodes CASSPPAWGNTEAFF.